This entry concerns a single T cell receptor beta chain. Its antigen is unknown. Germline CDR1 reads SGHTA; CDR2 reads FQGNSA. This CDR3 region has 13 residues. The V end lost 3 bases, the J end lost 9 bases, and 12 bases lay between the germline ends. This record belongs to a study of tumor-infiltrating lymphocytes in localized non-small cell lung cancer. About the study: Each patient gave resected tumor and non-adjacent uninvolved lung tissue.

Study-level points and caveats: Recurrence-free survival showed no association with tumor T-cell fraction. Available tissue quantity limited TCR sequencing to a patient subset.

TCRdb's table, derived via immunoSEQ multiplex PCR, lists solely in-frame clones and lacks some. The sample consists of about 15,000 clones, roughly 69% of them appearing once. Sequenced sample: lung tumor tissue. V is TRBV7-2 and J is TRBJ2-1; D possibly corresponds to TRBD2 (5 bases). This receptor was taken from a human donor with non-small cell lung cancer. CDR3 loop: CASSFPSRTEQFF. The CDR3 region has the DNA TGTGCCAGCAGCTTTCCTAGCAGGACTGAGCAGTTCTTC. Full variable domain (outside the CDR3, taken from reference TRBV7-2 and TRBJ2-1): GAGVSQSPSNKVTEKGKDVELRCDPISGHTALYWYRQSLGQGLEFLIYFQGNSAPDKSGLPSDRFSAERTGGSVSTLTIQRTQQEDSAVYLCASSFPSRTEQFFGPGTRLTVL.